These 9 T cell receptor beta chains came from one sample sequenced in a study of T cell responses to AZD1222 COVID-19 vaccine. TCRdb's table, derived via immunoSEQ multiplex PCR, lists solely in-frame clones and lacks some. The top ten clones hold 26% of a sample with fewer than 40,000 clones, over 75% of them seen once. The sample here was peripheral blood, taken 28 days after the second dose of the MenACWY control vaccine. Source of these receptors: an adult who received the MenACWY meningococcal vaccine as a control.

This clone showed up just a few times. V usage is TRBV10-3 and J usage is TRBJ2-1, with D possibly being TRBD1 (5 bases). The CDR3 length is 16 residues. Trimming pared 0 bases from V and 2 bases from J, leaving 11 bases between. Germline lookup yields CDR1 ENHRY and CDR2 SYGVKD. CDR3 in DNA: TGTGCCATCAGTGAGTCTATCCAGGGTGCCTACAATGAGCAGTTCTTC. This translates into CAISESIQGAYNEQFF.

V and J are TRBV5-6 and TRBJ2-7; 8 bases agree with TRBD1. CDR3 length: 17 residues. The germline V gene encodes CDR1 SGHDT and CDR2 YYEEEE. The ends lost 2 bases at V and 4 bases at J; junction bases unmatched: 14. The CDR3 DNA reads TGTGCCAGCAGCTTTAGAACAGGGGGGCCCGTCACTTACGAGCAGTACTTC. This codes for CASSFRTGGPVTYEQYF.

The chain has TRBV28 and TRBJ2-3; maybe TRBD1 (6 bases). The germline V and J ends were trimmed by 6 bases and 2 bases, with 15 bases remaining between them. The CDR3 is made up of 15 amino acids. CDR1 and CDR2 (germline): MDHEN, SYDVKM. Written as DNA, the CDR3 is TGTGCCAGCAGACCACAGGGTCCCTTCACAGATACGCAGTATTTT. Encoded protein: CASRPQGPFTDTQYF.

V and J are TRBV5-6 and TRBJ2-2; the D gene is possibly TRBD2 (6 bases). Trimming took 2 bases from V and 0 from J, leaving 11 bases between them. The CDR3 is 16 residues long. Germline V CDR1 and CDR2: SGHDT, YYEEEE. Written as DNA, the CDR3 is TGTGCCAGCAGCTTTCTGGCGGGGCCGAACACCGGGGAGCTGTTTTTT. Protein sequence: CASSFLAGPNTGELFF.

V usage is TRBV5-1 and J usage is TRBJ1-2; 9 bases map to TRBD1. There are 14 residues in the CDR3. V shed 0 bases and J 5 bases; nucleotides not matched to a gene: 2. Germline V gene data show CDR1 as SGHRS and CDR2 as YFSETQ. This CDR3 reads CASSLDRGLYGYTF. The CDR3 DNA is TGCGCCAGCAGCTTGGACAGGGGGCTTTATGGCTACACCTTC.

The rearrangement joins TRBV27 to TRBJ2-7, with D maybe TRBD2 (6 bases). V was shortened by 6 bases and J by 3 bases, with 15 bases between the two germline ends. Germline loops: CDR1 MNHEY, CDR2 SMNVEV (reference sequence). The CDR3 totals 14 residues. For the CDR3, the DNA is TGTGCCAGCAGACGGGGGACCTCTAGCTACGAGCAGTACTTC. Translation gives CASRRGTSSYEQYF.

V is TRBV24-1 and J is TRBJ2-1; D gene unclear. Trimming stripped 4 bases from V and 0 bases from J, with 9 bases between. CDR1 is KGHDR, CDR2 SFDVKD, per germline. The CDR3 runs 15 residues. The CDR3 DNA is TGTGCCACCAGTGACGGCGTAAGCTCCTACAATGAGCAGTTCTTC. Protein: CATSDGVSSYNEQFF.

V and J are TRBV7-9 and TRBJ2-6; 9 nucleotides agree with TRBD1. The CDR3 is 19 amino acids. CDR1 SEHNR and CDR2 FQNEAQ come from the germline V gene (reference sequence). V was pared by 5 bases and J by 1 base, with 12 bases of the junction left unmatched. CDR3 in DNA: TGTGCCAGCAGCCCCCTTGGGGACAGGGACGGGTCTGGGGCCAACGTCCTGACTTTC. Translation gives CASSPLGDRDGSGANVLTF.

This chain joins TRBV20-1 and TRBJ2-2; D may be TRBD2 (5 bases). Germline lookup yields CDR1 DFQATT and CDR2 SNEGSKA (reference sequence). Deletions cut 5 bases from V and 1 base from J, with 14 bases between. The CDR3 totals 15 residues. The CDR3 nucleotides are TGCAGTGCTGGTGAGAATGCGGGGAACACCGGGGAGCTGTTTTTT. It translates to CSAGENAGNTGELFF.